Listed here are 2 T cell receptor beta chains from one sample, sequenced in a study of cytomegalovirus exposure and HLA in healthy donors. Assay used: immunoSEQ multiplex PCR; TCRdb lists only in-frame clones, some missing. The repertoire holds about 120,000 clones, with roughly 88% as singletons. Sample: PBMCs. Every receptor here comes from a woman aged 18-29 years in good health and CMV-seropositive.

The chain joins TRBV5-6 to TRBJ2-5; TRBD1 matches at 8 bases. This CDR3 region has 15 residues. The V gene's germline CDR1 is SGHDT and CDR2 YYEEEE. V lost 4 bases, J lost 1 base, and 6 bases stayed unmatched. The CDR3: CASSIRQGLQETQYF. The CDR3 DNA reads as TGTGCCAGCAGCATAAGACAGGGGCTCCAAGAGACCCAGTACTTC.

The CDR3 region has the DNA TGCGCCAGCAGTGCTCGGGCGGGAGGTCCCTACGAGCAGTACTTC. Its protein is CASSARAGGPYEQYF. The chain links TRBV4-1 to TRBJ2-7; 8 bases match TRBD2. This CDR3 has 15 amino acids. Germline CDR1 and CDR2: MGHRA and YSYEKL. The V gene end was trimmed by 6 bases and the J gene end by 2 bases; junction bases not matched to a gene: 9.